This T cell receptor (beta chain) comes out of a study of T cell changes during pregnancy in multiple sclerosis. With 2 bases removed from V and 4 bases from J, the gap between germline ends came to 3 bases. The germline V gene has CDR1 GTSNPN and CDR2 SVGIG (reference sequence). The CDR3 consists of 11 residues. This clone appeared a few times. The assay was immunoSEQ multiplex PCR, and TCRdb's table has in-frame clones only and misses some. Altogether just over 90,000 clones are present, about nine tenths being singletons, with the ten largest covering approximately 1.7%. The chain links TRBV30 to TRBJ1-3; D gene uncertain. The sample consisted of peripheral blood, taken after pregnancy. This receptor was obtained from a female donor in good health, enrolled as a control in a pregnancy study. The CDR3 loop reads CAWSSGNTIYF. For the CDR3, the DNA is TGTGCCTGGAGTTCGGGAAACACCATATATTTT. Full variable domain (rest looked up from reference TRBV30 and TRBJ1-3): SQTIHQWPATLVQPVGSPLSLECTVEGTSNPNLYWYRQAAGRGLQLLFYSVGIGQISSEVPQNLSASRPQDRQFILSSKKLLLSDSGFYLCAWSSGNTIYFGEGSWLTVV.